Each of the 32 T cell receptor beta chains below was sequenced from the same sample in a study of blood T cell repertoires in COVID-19. TCRdb's copy holds only in-frame clones and misses some; the assay was immunoSEQ multiplex PCR. The data show 470,000 or so clones, approximately 90% seen once. The sequenced material came from peripheral blood. These receptors were obtained from a woman in her thirties with acute or convalescent COVID-19.

The chain uses TRBV4-1 and TRBJ1-2, with no clear D. This CDR3 has 13 residues. V was trimmed by 2 bases and J by 8 bases, leaving 12 bases between them. Germline CDR1 reads MGHRA; CDR2 reads YSYEKL. This CDR3 is CASSQSTVGGYTF. The DNA of the CDR3 is TGCGCCAGCAGCCAAAGCACGGTCGGGGGCTACACCTTC.

The chain couples TRBV7-8 to TRBJ2-5; TRBD1 is a possible D gene (7 bases). Germline V lookup: CDR1 SGHVS, CDR2 FQNEAQ. Trimming stripped 2 bases from V and 2 bases from J, with 21 bases between. The CDR3 covers 18 residues. Here the CDR3 DNA reads TGTGCCAGCAGCTTAAGAAGGGGGCCGAGGGGGGAACAAGAGACCCAGTACTTC. This encodes CASSLRRGPRGEQETQYF.

The chain links TRBV7-6 to TRBJ2-3; TRBD2 agrees at 11 bases. After removal of 0 bases from V and 0 bases from J, the junction contained 11 bases not matched to a gene. The CDR3 totals 20 residues. Germline lookup yields CDR1 SGHVS and CDR2 FNYEAQ. CDR3 amino acids: CASSLAGWSSGGNSTDTQYF. CDR3 sequence (DNA): TGTGCCAGCAGCTTAGCGGGTTGGTCTAGCGGGGGGAATAGCACAGATACGCAGTATTTT.

The V and J genes are TRBV28 and TRBJ1-6, with D perhaps matching TRBD1 (6 bases). Deletions cut 5 bases from V and 7 bases from J, with 12 bases between. This CDR3 has 14 residues. The germline CDR1 and CDR2 sequences are MDHEN and SYDVKM. The CDR3 reads CASSGTLGNSPLHF. The CDR3 DNA reads as TGTGCCAGCAGTGGGACATTGGGAAATTCACCCCTCCACTTT.

The V gene is TRBV5-1, the J gene TRBJ2-3, with 7 bases matching TRBD2. The CDR3 length is 15 residues. The ends lost 2 bases at V and 0 bases at J; junction bases unmatched: 3. CDR1 is SGHRS, CDR2 YFSETQ, per germline. CDR3 amino acids: CASSFVRGSTDTQYF. The CDR3 DNA follows: TGCGCCAGCAGCTTTGTGCGGGGGAGCACAGATACGCAGTATTTT.

The rearrangement links TRBV13 to TRBJ2-7; 12 nucleotides match TRBD2. The V gene's germline CDR1 is PRHDT and CDR2 FYEKMQ (reference sequence). The CDR3 sequence is 18 residues long. V dropped 4 bases and J dropped 5; count of bases not matched to a gene: 15. The CDR3 sequence: CASSWGLETSGGIHEQYF. The CDR3 DNA reads as TGTGCCAGCAGCTGGGGACTCGAGACTAGCGGGGGAATCCACGAGCAGTACTTC.

The table lists this clone with a few counts. The chain employs TRBV4-2 and TRBJ1-1; tentatively, D is TRBD1 (6 bases). Germline loops: CDR1 LGHNA, CDR2 YNFKEQ. Trimming cost V 0 bases and J 7 bases, with 15 bases left between them. The CDR3 has 15 residues. CDR3 nucleotide sequence: TGTGCCAGCAGCCAAGATCGTGGCCAGGGGAATGAAGCTTTCTTT. Amino acid sequence: CASSQDRGQGNEAFF.

The chain couples TRBV6-5 to TRBJ1-4; TRBD1 matches at 8 bases. The CDR3 spans 13 residues. CDR1 is MNHEY, CDR2 SVGAGI, per germline. V shed 8 bases and J 7 bases; nucleotides not matched to a gene: 6. CDR3 nucleotides: TGTGCCAGCTGCGCAGGGGGCGCTGAAAAACTGTTTTTT. It specifies CASCAGGAEKLFF.

This chain connects TRBV24-1 to TRBJ2-3; maybe TRBD1 (7 bases). The CDR3 is 17 residues long. V was trimmed by 4 bases and J by 3 bases, leaving 19 bases between them. Germline V gene data show CDR1 as KGHDR and CDR2 as SFDVKD. The CDR3 coding sequence is TGTGCCACCAGTGACCCCCGAGGTGCAGGGGGGACAGATACGCAGTATTTT. This sequence encodes CATSDPRGAGGTDTQYF.

The chain has TRBV5-1 and TRBJ2-7, with 11 bases lining up with TRBD1. Germline CDR1 reads SGHRS; CDR2 reads YFSETQ. V shed 4 bases and J 4 bases; nucleotides not matched to a gene: 7. CDR3 length: 15 amino acids. The CDR3 DNA follows: TGCGCCAGCAGCACTGGACAGGGGGCGTATTACGAGCAGTACTTC. Amino acid sequence: CASSTGQGAYYEQYF.

The V and J genes are TRBV15 and TRBJ2-5; D might be TRBD2 (5 bases). The V end lost 5 bases, the J end lost 0 bases, and 10 bases lay between the germline ends. This CDR3 has 14 residues. CDR1 is LNHNV, CDR2 YYDKDF, per germline (reference sequence). The CDR3, as DNA: TGTGCCACCAGCCGAGGGAGTTACCAAGAGACCCAGTACTTC. This encodes CATSRGSYQETQYF.

The rearrangement uses TRBV18 and TRBJ2-7; 7 bases match TRBD1. CDR1 is KGHSH and CDR2 is LQKENI in the germline V gene. Losses at the gene ends were 4 bases for V and 2 bases for J; bases not matched to a gene: 8. This CDR3 has 15 residues. The chain's CDR3 is CASSLGTDKPYEQYF. CDR3 DNA sequence: TGTGCCAGCTCACTGGGGACAGATAAGCCCTACGAGCAGTACTTC.

This chain uses TRBV27 with TRBJ1-2; D gene ambiguous. V lost 0 bases to trimming and J lost 6 bases, with 8 bases between them. This CDR3 spans 13 amino acids. Germline V gene sequence: CDR1 MNHEY, CDR2 SMNVEV (reference sequence). For the CDR3, the DNA is TGTGCCAGCAGTTTATCGAGGAGAGATGGCTACACCTTC. Encoded protein: CASSLSRRDGYTF.

This chain connects TRBV27 to TRBJ2-7, with a weak D call TRBD1 (6 bases). Trimming cost V 3 bases and J 3 bases, with 9 bases left between them. Germline CDR1 and CDR2: MNHEY and SMNVEV (reference sequence). The CDR3 spans 13 residues. The CDR3 sequence is CASSLSGDYEQYF. CDR3 nucleotide sequence: TGTGCCAGCAGTTTGTCAGGGGACTACGAGCAGTACTTC.

The rearrangement uses TRBV5-4 and TRBJ2-3; the match to TRBD1 covers 10 bases. CDR1 SGHNT and CDR2 YYREEE come from the germline V gene (reference sequence). The length of the CDR3 is 14 residues. The trim removed 6 bases at V and 4 bases at J, leaving 5 bases unmatched. For the CDR3, the DNA is TGTGCCAGCATCCCGGACAGGGGGTCAGATACGCAGTATTTT. Protein sequence: CASIPDRGSDTQYF. The whole variable domain, remainder taken from reference TRBV5-4 and TRBJ2-3, is ETGVTQSPTHLIKTRGQQVTLRCSSQSGHNTVSWYQQALGQGPQFIFQYYREEENGRGNFPPRFSGLQFPNYSSELNVNALELDDSALYLCASIPDRGSDTQYFGPGTRLTVL.

The chain joins TRBV5-3 to TRBJ1-3; TRBD1 agrees at 9 bases. TRBV5-3 is classed as an ORF, of uncertain function. The CDR3 covers 17 residues. V was clipped by 2 bases and J by 2 bases; unmatched bases: 8. CDR3 bases: TGTGCCAGAAGCTTAGATAACAGGGGGCAGGCTGGAAACACCATATATTTT. Protein product: CARSLDNRGQAGNTIYF.

This sequence joins TRBV7-2 and TRBJ2-4; 8 bases match TRBD2. This CDR3 contains 17 residues. Trimming at V came to 2 bases and at J to 0 bases, leaving 6 bases not matched to a gene. From germline, CDR1 is SGHTA and CDR2 FQGNSA. The CDR3 reads CASSLTGGLGAKNIQYF. Here the CDR3 DNA reads TGTGCCAGCAGCTTAACGGGGGGGCTGGGAGCCAAAAACATTCAGTACTTC.

This chain joins TRBV5-6 and TRBJ2-3; D is undetermined. Germline V gene sequence: CDR1 SGHDT, CDR2 YYEEEE. Trimming left V 0 bases short and J 6 bases short, with 11 bases between. CDR3 length: 14 amino acids. The CDR3 protein is CASSLVAGADTQYF. The CDR3 DNA reads as TGTGCCAGCAGCTTGGTGGCAGGTGCGGATACGCAGTATTTT.

The chain joins TRBV3-1 (or the pseudogene TRBV3-2) to TRBJ2-3; the D is unclear. V was trimmed by 4 bases and J by 3 bases, leaving 20 bases between them. The CDR3 runs 17 residues. Germline CDR1 is LGHDT and CDR2 is YNNKEL (reference sequence). CDR3 in amino acids: CASSRLASRSGTDTQYF. For the CDR3, the DNA is TGTGCCAGCAGCCGTCTGGCCTCGAGGTCGGGTACAGATACGCAGTATTTT.

The chain carries TRBV6-5 and TRBJ1-4, with TRBD1 matching over 9 bases. V shed 5 bases and J 6 bases; nucleotides not matched to a gene: 7. Germline CDR1 and CDR2: MNHEY and SVGAGI. This CDR3 region has 15 residues. DNA for the CDR3: TGTGCCAGCAGTAGTGGGACAGGGTCGGATGAAAAACTGTTTTTT. Translated: CASSSGTGSDEKLFF.

The chain employs TRBV19 and TRBJ2-3; 8 positions match TRBD1. This CDR3 is built from 13 residues. Per the germline V gene, CDR1 is LNHDA and CDR2 is SQIVND (reference sequence). J gave up 1 base and V 9 bases, and 3 bases lay outside the gene matches. CDR3 region: CASRQGRTDTQYF. The CDR3 coding sequence is TGTGCCAGCCGACAGGGGCGCACAGATACGCAGTATTTT.

This chain links TRBV6-7 with TRBJ2-1; D possibly corresponds to TRBD1 (5 bases). TRBV6-7 is designated an ORF whose function remains uncertain. Trimming shortened V by 8 bases and J by 3 bases, and 11 bases separated the two germline ends. The CDR3 spans 13 residues. CDR3 DNA sequence: TGTGCCAGCGAGACCAGGGACTACAATGAGCAGTTCTTC. This sequence encodes CASETRDYNEQFF.

J is TRBJ2-3 and V is TRBV12-3 or TRBV12-4; D perhaps matches TRBD2 (5 bases). Trimming removed 5 bases at V and 6 bases at J, with 12 bases between. This CDR3 is built from 13 residues. The chain's CDR3 is CASSGQLGDTQYF. CDR3 nucleotide sequence: TGTGCCAGCAGTGGGCAACTAGGGGATACGCAGTATTTT.

The chain uses TRBV28 and TRBJ2-4, with D maybe TRBD2 (6 bases). Germline CDR1 and CDR2: MDHEN and SYDVKM. This CDR3 has 12 residues. Trimming cost V 5 bases and J 8 bases, with 10 bases left between them. DNA for the CDR3: TGTGCCAGCAGTGCCTGGGGGGACATTCAGTACTTC. Encoded protein: CASSAWGDIQYF.

The chain carries TRBV13 and TRBJ1-6, with D perhaps matching TRBD1 (5 bases). Trimming took off 6 bases at V and 5 bases at J, with 17 bases between the two ends. Germline CDR1 is PRHDT and CDR2 is FYEKMQ (reference sequence). CDR3 size: 16 residues. The CDR3 loop reads CASSDGQRGNNSPLHF. For the CDR3, the DNA is TGTGCCAGCAGTGATGGGCAGCGGGGGAATAATTCACCCCTCCACTTT.

The chain links TRBV5-8 to TRBJ2-5, with 8 bases matching TRBD2. Germline CDR1 reads SGHTS; CDR2 reads YDEGEE. J lost 3 bases, V lost 5 bases, and 6 bases had no gene match. This CDR3 is built from 14 residues. The CDR3 is CASRQRGFEETQYF. The DNA for the CDR3 is TGTGCCAGCAGACAGCGGGGGTTTGAAGAGACCCAGTACTTC.

This clone has only one observation. The genes are TRBV29-1 and TRBJ2-5, with 8 bases aligning to TRBD1. The junction had 10 bases not matched to a gene; V was cut back by 6 bases and J by 4 bases. This CDR3 is 14 amino acids long. Per the germline V gene, CDR1 is SQVTM and CDR2 is ANQGSEA. The CDR3 nucleotides are TGCAGCGTAGAGGACAGGGCGCCGCCAGAGACCCAGTACTTC. Residues: CSVEDRAPPETQYF.

J is TRBJ1-2 and V is TRBV18; D perhaps matches TRBD1 (5 bases). V lost 3 bases and J 7 bases, leaving 12 bases between the germline ends. This CDR3 has 13 residues. Germline values: CDR1 KGHSH, CDR2 LQKENI. CDR3 in DNA: TGTGCCAGCTCACCCCTGAGCCAGGGTGGCTACACCTTC. Translating gives CASSPLSQGGYTF.

This chain uses TRBV2 with TRBJ1-2; 7 bases map to TRBD1. This CDR3 is built from 13 residues. CDR1 and CDR2 from the germline V gene are SNHLY and FYNNEI. Trimming at V came to 6 bases and at J to 6 bases, leaving 7 bases not matched to a gene. The CDR3: CASSGTADHGYTF. CDR3 sequence (DNA): TGTGCCAGCAGCGGGACAGCCGATCATGGCTACACCTTC.

The gene calls are TRBV5-6 and TRBJ2-7; possibly TRBD2 for D (6 bases). The V end lost 4 bases, the J end lost 2 bases, and 13 bases lay between the germline ends. The CDR3 is made up of 14 amino acids. Per germline, CDR1 SGHDT and CDR2 YYEEEE. The CDR3: CASSRGNAPYEQYF. The DNA for the CDR3 is TGTGCCAGCAGCCGGGGGAATGCCCCCTACGAGCAGTACTTC.

The chain links TRBV6-6 to TRBJ1-2; maybe TRBD1 (5 bases). Trimming removed 7 bases from V and 5 bases from J, with 11 bases in between. CDR1 and CDR2 from the germline V gene are MNHNY and SVGAGI (reference sequence). CDR3 length equals 12 residues. This CDR3 reads CASNHGGYGYTF. DNA for the CDR3: TGTGCCAGCAACCACGGGGGATATGGCTACACCTTC.

V usage is TRBV3-1 (or the pseudogene TRBV3-2) and J usage is TRBJ1-3, with a possible D match to TRBD1 (5 bases). The V gene's germline CDR1 is LGHDT and CDR2 YNNKEL (reference sequence). The V end lost 5 bases, the J end lost 0 bases, and 11 bases lay between the germline ends. The CDR3 has 15 amino acids. CDR3 in amino acids: CASSSRQNSGNTIYF. The DNA of the CDR3 is TGTGCCAGCAGCAGCCGACAGAACTCTGGAAACACCATATATTTT.